This TCR beta chain appears in the sequencing data of a study of blood T cell repertoires in COVID-19. Turning to the study itself: The United States, Italy and Spain supplied acute and convalescent COVID-19 samples. Sample material is recorded as cDNA or gDNA derived from T cells, B-cell-depleted T cells, or PBMCs.

In the authors' methods: Researchers report that nucleated cell counts were estimated from reference gene primer amplification. Only in-frame clones appear in the TCRdb table, and some are missing; sequencing was by immunoSEQ multiplex PCR. V, J and clone size were drawn from that table, and D and trimming were deduced from the DNA. There are 200,000 to 250,000 clones in the sample; around 86% occur only once, and about 4.8% lies in the top ten. The CDR3 has 11 residues. The V gene's germline CDR1 is MNHNY and CDR2 SVGAGI (reference sequence). The germline V and J ends were trimmed by 6 bases and 1 base, with 4 bases remaining between them. On this clone itself: Different DNA sequences within this sample yield the same CDR3.

The receptor's source is a woman between 70 and 85 years old with COVID-19, enrolled during active disease. The sequenced sample consisted of peripheral blood. The chain recombines TRBV6-6 with TRBJ2-7; D gene uncertain. Here the CDR3 reads CASSPSYEQYF. CDR3 in DNA: TGTGCCAGCAGCCCTTCCTACGAGCAGTACTTC.